The 32 T cell receptor beta chains presented below share a single source sample, sequenced in a study of T cell changes during pregnancy in multiple sclerosis (dated by TCRdb to 2018 to 2020). Library construction relied on the immunoSEQ multiplex PCR assay. Not all clones reach the TCRdb copy of this immuneACCESS table, which keeps in-frame sequences only. Checked studies attribute under half of the gap to unresolved V genes and leave the rest unexplained. The sample includes more than 25,000 clones, with 70% to 90% observed a single time. The top ten constitute less than 8.5% of the sample. The sample consisted of CD8+ T cells from peripheral blood mononuclear cells, taken before pregnancy. The receptors here all came from a female donor with multiple sclerosis, enrolled in a pregnancy study.

J is TRBJ2-2 and V is TRBV4-3; D unresolved. V dropped 0 bases and J dropped 6 bases, with 14 bases sitting between them. This CDR3 is 16 amino acids long. CDR1 and CDR2 from the germline V gene are LGHNA and YSLEER. The CDR3 protein is CASSQEPSGGPGELFF. The CDR3 bases are TGCGCCAGCAGCCAAGAGCCCTCGGGTGGTCCCGGGGAGCTGTTTTTT.

This sequence joins TRBV7-9 and TRBJ2-1, with TRBD1 matching 7 bases. The ends lost 6 bases at V and 4 bases at J; junction bases unmatched: 3. The germline CDR1 and CDR2 sequences are SEHNR and FQNEAQ (reference sequence). The CDR3 has 13 residues. The CDR3 sequence is CASSDREYNEQFF. In nucleotides, the CDR3 is TGTGCCAGCAGTGACAGGGAGTACAATGAGCAGTTCTTC.

The rearrangement joins TRBV28 to TRBJ1-6, with D hard to call. The CDR3 is made up of 16 amino acids. The germline V and J ends were trimmed by 3 bases and 2 bases, with 11 bases remaining between them. Germline CDR1 and CDR2: MDHEN and SYDVKM. CDR3 DNA: TGTGCCAGCAGTTTCGGGGATTTCACCTATAATTCACCCCTCCACTTT. It codes for CASSFGDFTYNSPLHF.

The chain couples TRBV19 to TRBJ1-5; TRBD1 aligns across 7 bases. Germline lookup yields CDR1 LNHDA and CDR2 SQIVND (reference sequence). The CDR3 extends over 15 amino acids. Trimming took 5 bases from V and 4 from J; bases not matched to a gene: 8. In DNA, the CDR3 is TGTGCCAGTAGTGCGGGGACAGAGGTTAATCAGCCCCAGCATTTT. Translating it yields CASSAGTEVNQPQHF.

V usage is TRBV7-2 and J usage is TRBJ2-5; D is perhaps TRBD2 (7 bases). V shed 1 base and J shed 0 bases, with 15 bases lying between them. There are 17 residues in the CDR3. Germline CDR1 SGHTA, CDR2 FQGNSA. CDR3 protein: CASSLEGGGEYQETQYF. DNA of the CDR3: TGTGCCAGCAGCTTAGAAGGGGGAGGGGAGTACCAAGAGACCCAGTACTTC.

CDR3 residues: CASSAYRRGASGELFF. The CDR3 DNA reads as TGTGCCAGCAGTGCCTATAGGCGGGGGGCCTCCGGGGAGCTGTTTTTT. The chain carries TRBV6-1 and TRBJ2-2; 8 bases fit TRBD2. The ends lost 4 bases at V and 6 bases at J; junction bases unmatched: 10. CDR1 and CDR2 from the germline V gene are MNHNS and SASEGT. The CDR3 covers 16 residues.

V and J are TRBV7-9 and TRBJ1-2; D gene uncertain. The CDR3 has 14 residues. Trimming cost V 4 bases and J 6 bases, with 15 bases left between them. CDR1 and CDR2 (germline): SEHNR, FQNEAQ (reference sequence). CDR3 loop: CASSYDEAIHGYTF. CDR3 DNA sequence: TGTGCCAGCAGCTATGACGAGGCGATACATGGCTACACCTTC.

CDR3 sequence (DNA): TGTGCCAGCAGCATACTAGCGGATGGTGACGGGGAGCTGTTTTTT. Encoded protein: CASSILADGDGELFF. The V and J genes are TRBV28 and TRBJ2-2; 8 bases fit TRBD2. CDR3 length: 15 residues. J gave up 7 bases and V 6 bases, and 10 bases lay outside the gene matches. Looked up from germline, CDR1 is MDHEN and CDR2 is SYDVKM.

This chain uses TRBV7-6 with TRBJ2-3; TRBD2 matches at 13 bases. The CDR3 length is 18 residues. The ends lost 0 bases at V and 7 bases at J; junction bases unmatched: 10. Germline-derived CDR1 and CDR2 are SGHVS and FNYEAQ. This CDR3 reads CASSLAWTSGGPSHTQYF. The CDR3 nucleotides read TGTGCCAGCAGCTTAGCGTGGACTAGCGGGGGCCCTTCCCATACGCAGTATTTT.

The table lists this clone with a count of one. The chain has TRBV5-4 and TRBJ2-7; D not resolved. The CDR3 is made up of 14 amino acids. Germline V gene sequence: CDR1 SGHNT, CDR2 YYREEE (reference sequence). Trimming removed 1 base from V and 5 bases from J, with 13 bases in between. The CDR3 DNA sequence: TGTGCCAGCAGCTTGCCATACAGAGTCGACGAGCAGTACTTC. This codes for CASSLPYRVDEQYF.

V is TRBV29-1 and J is TRBJ1-2, with a tentative D call TRBD1 (6 bases). V lost 0 bases and J lost 8, with 28 bases in between. CDR3 length equals 18 residues. CDR1 is SQVTM and CDR2 is ANQGSEA in the germline V gene. CDR3 in DNA: TGCAGCGTTGAAGATCTCATTTATGTAGGACAGAGGATGGAAGGCTACACCTTC. Amino acid sequence: CSVEDLIYVGQRMEGYTF.

J is TRBJ2-5 and V is TRBV11-1; D is perhaps TRBD2 (7 bases). This CDR3 region has 17 residues. Trimming took off 11 bases at V and 4 bases at J, with 29 bases between the two ends. CDR1 and CDR2 from the germline V gene are SGHAT and FQDESV (reference sequence). The CDR3 nucleotides read TGTGCCCTAGGGCCCGTATTACGGGGGGCGCTCAGAGAGACCCAGTACTTC. This encodes CALGPVLRGALRETQYF.

The chain links TRBV13 to TRBJ2-7; 7 bases map to TRBD1. CDR1 and CDR2 (germline): PRHDT, FYEKMQ (reference sequence). The CDR3 is made up of 12 amino acids. The V and J ends lost 6 bases and 2 bases, in that order; junction bases with no gene match: 1. CDR3 in amino acids: CASRGQTYEQYF. CDR3 bases: TGTGCCAGCAGGGGACAGACCTACGAGCAGTACTTC.

This clone was found once. Here the CDR3 reads CASSPERLADTQYF. In nucleotides, the CDR3 is TGTGCCAGCTCACCCGAACGACTAGCGGATACGCAGTATTTT. The chain is built from TRBV18 and TRBJ2-3, with 8 bases lining up with TRBD2. Per germline, CDR1 KGHSH and CDR2 LQKENI. CDR3 length: 14 amino acids. After removal of 3 bases from V and 6 bases from J, the junction contained 5 bases not matched to a gene.

This clone has ten or more counts. This chain links TRBV10-1 with TRBJ2-3; 14 nucleotides line up with TRBD2. This CDR3 has 18 residues. The germline V gene has CDR1 WNHNN and CDR2 SYGVQD (reference sequence). With V trimmed by 6 bases and J by 2 bases, 10 bases remained unmatched. Here the CDR3 DNA reads TGCGCCAGCAGCGGGACTAGCGGGGGACCCCTACTCACAGATACGCAGTATTTT. It is translated as CASSGTSGGPLLTDTQYF.

The V gene is TRBV28, the J gene TRBJ2-2, with TRBD1 as a possible D gene (6 bases). V was pared by 2 bases and J by 0 bases, with 7 bases between. Germline assignment: CDR1 MDHEN and CDR2 SYDVKM. This CDR3 has 15 residues. The CDR3 DNA follows: TGTGCCAGCAGTTTAACAGGGTCGAACACCGGGGAGCTGTTTTTT. Amino acid sequence: CASSLTGSNTGELFF.

This clone has a single count. The chain recombines TRBV9 with TRBJ1-2; D call uncertain. The CDR3 spans 16 residues. The V end lost 0 bases, the J end lost 8 bases, and 20 bases lay between the germline ends. Germline V gene sequence: CDR1 SGDLS, CDR2 YYNGEE. The CDR3 sequence is CASSVAVAGLWPGYTF. DNA for the CDR3: TGTGCCAGCAGCGTAGCTGTCGCAGGTCTTTGGCCGGGCTACACCTTC.

The chain joins TRBV5-1 to TRBJ2-7, with D maybe TRBD1 (6 bases). The CDR3 sequence is 15 residues long. V lost 0 bases and J lost 2, with 12 bases in between. The germline CDR1 and CDR2 sequences are SGHRS and YFSETQ. In nucleotides, the CDR3 is TGCGCCAGCAGCTTGGATACAGGGTCCCCCTACGAGCAGTACTTC. This translates into CASSLDTGSPYEQYF.

The gene calls are TRBV7-8 and TRBJ2-7, with D possibly TRBD1 on 6 matching bases. Germline-derived CDR1 and CDR2 are SGHVS and FQNEAQ. CDR3 length: 14 amino acids. With 4 bases removed from V and 6 bases from J, the gap between germline ends came to 16 bases. CDR3 sequence (DNA): TGTGCCAGCAGCTCACAGGGCCGCGCTGGCGAGCAGTACTTC. Amino acids: CASSSQGRAGEQYF. The whole variable domain, remainder taken from reference TRBV7-8 and TRBJ2-7, is GAGVSQSPRYKVAKRGQDVALRCDPISGHVSLFWYQQALGQGPEFLTYFQNEAQLDKSGLPSDRFFAERPEGSVSTLKIQRTQQEDSAVYLCASSSQGRAGEQYFGPGTRLTVT.

V usage is TRBV27 and J usage is TRBJ1-5; 7 nucleotides match TRBD1. With V trimmed by 5 bases and J by 2 bases, 3 bases remained unmatched. Germline V gene lookup returns CDR1 MNHEY and CDR2 SMNVEV (reference sequence). The CDR3 loop spans 14 amino acids. This CDR3 reads CASSITGGNQPQHF. The DNA of the CDR3 is TGTGCCAGCAGTATTACAGGGGGCAATCAGCCCCAGCATTTT.

This chain connects TRBV10-1 to TRBJ1-4; TRBD1 might be the D (6 bases). The V and J ends lost 9 bases and 1 base respectively, with 18 bases between them. The germline CDR1 and CDR2 sequences are WNHNN and SYGVQD (reference sequence). This CDR3 spans 16 amino acids. The CDR3 sequence: CASPPGQSETNEKLFF. CDR3 DNA: TGCGCCAGTCCTCCGGGACAAAGTGAAACTAATGAAAAACTGTTTTTT.

The rearrangement links TRBV28 to TRBJ2-3; 7 bases match TRBD1. Germline CDR1 is MDHEN and CDR2 is SYDVKM. V gave up 7 bases and J gave up 0 bases; unmatched junction bases: 16. The CDR3 loop spans 18 amino acids. CDR3 DNA sequence: TGTGCCAGCACTACGAACCTTATGGACAGGCCAAGCACAGATACGCAGTATTTT. It encodes CASTTNLMDRPSTDTQYF.

V usage is TRBV27 and J usage is TRBJ2-1; maybe TRBD1 (5 bases). The CDR3 totals 15 residues. V lost 6 bases, J lost 6 bases, and 18 bases lay in between. Germline CDR1 is MNHEY and CDR2 is SMNVEV (reference sequence). The CDR3 DNA reads as TGTGCCAGCAGCCCGGCGACAGTCGCTATCAATGAGCAGTTCTTC. It translates to CASSPATVAINEQFF.

The rearrangement uses TRBV28 and TRBJ2-1; D is unresolved. There are 13 residues in the CDR3. Germline V CDR1 and CDR2: MDHEN, SYDVKM. The V end was cut by 7 bases, the J end by 0 bases, with 7 bases between. In nucleotides, the CDR3 is TGTGCCAGCACCCGAGGCTCCTACAATGAGCAGTTCTTC. Its translation is CASTRGSYNEQFF.

CDR3 sequence reads: CASSTPSGAETQYF. CDR3 nucleotides: TGTGCCAGTAGTACTCCCAGTGGGGCCGAGACCCAGTACTTC. This rearrangement joins TRBV19 to TRBJ2-5; perhaps TRBD1 as D (5 bases). The CDR3 consists of 14 residues. The V end lost 4 bases, the J end lost 5 bases, and 14 bases lay between the germline ends. Looked up from germline, CDR1 is LNHDA and CDR2 is SQIVND (reference sequence).

This chain connects TRBV6-1 to TRBJ1-1; TRBD1 might be the D (6 bases). Trimming removed 6 bases at V and 3 bases at J, with 14 bases between. This CDR3 has 14 amino acids. Germline CDR1 and CDR2: MNHNS and SASEGT. The CDR3 loop reads CASSLDSSYTEAFF. As DNA, the CDR3 is TGTGCCAGCAGCTTGGACAGCTCCTACACTGAAGCTTTCTTT.

This chain joins TRBV27 and TRBJ2-2; D is unclear. Germline CDR1 MNHEY, CDR2 SMNVEV (reference sequence). This CDR3 contains 14 residues. V gave up 0 bases and J gave up 3 bases, with 5 bases separating them. The CDR3 sequence is CASSLSGDTGELFF. CDR3 in DNA: TGTGCCAGCAGTTTATCGGGCGACACCGGGGAGCTGTTTTTT.

The chain links TRBV10-2 to TRBJ2-7, with 7 bases identical to TRBD2. V lost 0 bases to trimming and J lost 0 bases; unmatched junction nucleotides: 5. Germline V gene data show CDR1 as WSHSY and CDR2 as SAAADI. CDR3 length equals 16 residues. The CDR3 coding sequence is TGCGCCAGCAGTGAGTCCGAGCGGGGTCCCTCCTACGAGCAGTACTTC. Amino acids: CASSESERGPSYEQYF.

This clone appeared once. CDR3 sequence reads: CASSQGGTGLYGYTF. CDR3 coding DNA: TGTGCCAGCAGCCAGGGGGGAACGGGCCTCTATGGCTACACCTTC. The chain recombines TRBV11-2 with TRBJ1-2, with TRBD1 matching 7 bases. Germline assignment: CDR1 SGHAT and CDR2 FQNNGV. The CDR3 runs 15 residues. The trim removed 5 bases at V and 4 bases at J, leaving 10 bases unmatched.

The gene calls are TRBV21-1 and TRBJ1-6; TRBD1, the table's D call, lacks a check against the DNA. TRBV21-1 is termed a pseudogene. CDR3 length equals 15 residues. This CDR3 reads CASSKWCGPGSPLHF. The CDR3 nucleotides read TGTGCCAGCAGCAAATGGTGTGGCCCAGGCTCACCCCTCCACTTT.

This chain connects TRBV16 to TRBJ1-4; no clear D gene. Per the germline V gene, CDR1 is KGHSY and CDR2 is FQNENV. Trimming left V 0 bases short and J 4 bases short, with 6 bases between. The CDR3 contains 14 residues. The CDR3: CASSQSRGNEKLFF. The CDR3 DNA follows: TGTGCCAGCAGCCAATCGCGGGGTAATGAAAAACTGTTTTTT.

The gene calls are TRBV19 and TRBJ2-7; D not resolved. CDR1 is LNHDA and CDR2 is SQIVND in the germline V gene (reference sequence). CDR3 length: 14 residues. The V gene lost 5 bases and the J gene lost 6 bases, with 17 bases spanning the gap. The CDR3 coding sequence is TGTGCCAGTAGTCCCCCCGCAATGACATTCGAGCAGTACTTC. Protein: CASSPPAMTFEQYF.